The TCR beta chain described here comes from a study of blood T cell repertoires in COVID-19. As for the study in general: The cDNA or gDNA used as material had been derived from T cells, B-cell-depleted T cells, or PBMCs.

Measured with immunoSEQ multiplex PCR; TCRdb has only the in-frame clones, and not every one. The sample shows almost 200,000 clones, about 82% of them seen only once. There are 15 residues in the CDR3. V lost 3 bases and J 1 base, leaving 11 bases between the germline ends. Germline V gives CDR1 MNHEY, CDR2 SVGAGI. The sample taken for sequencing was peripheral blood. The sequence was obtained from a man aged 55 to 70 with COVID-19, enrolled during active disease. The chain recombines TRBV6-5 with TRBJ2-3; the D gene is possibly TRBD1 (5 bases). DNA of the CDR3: TGTGCCAGCAGTTATAGGGGATTCCGCACAGATACGCAGTATTTT. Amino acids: CASSYRGFRTDTQYF.